The 8 T cell receptor beta chains below were found in one sample sequenced in a study of chronic HIV infection and antiretroviral therapy. TCRdb redid the calling of the 5' RACE reads with MiXCR, one entry per CDR3 protein. There are some 37,000 distinct CDR3 sequences in the sample; around 8.7% occur only once, and 2.9% lies in the top ten. Sequenced material: peripheral blood. The receptors here all came from an adult who had HIV and had not received antiretroviral therapy, or was an uninfected healthy control (not recorded which).

The V gene is TRBV28, the J gene TRBJ2-1, with 13 bases aligning to TRBD2. The germline gives CDR1 MDHEN, CDR2 SYDVKM. V lost 5 bases to trimming and J lost 7 bases; unmatched junction nucleotides: 8. This CDR3 comprises 16 residues. CDR3 protein: CASSRETSGRRNEQFF. CDR3 sequence (DNA): TGTGCCAGCAGTCGTGAGACTAGCGGGAGGAGGAATGAGCAGTTCTTC.

This clonotype has a handful of counts. The J gene is TRBJ1-1, the V gene TRBV28; tentatively, D is TRBD1 (5 bases). Per germline, CDR1 MDHEN and CDR2 SYDVKM. The CDR3 loop spans 11 amino acids. Trimming pared 6 bases from V and 8 bases from J, leaving 10 bases between. CDR3 residues: CASSRNREAFF. CDR3 coding DNA: TGTGCCAGCAGCAGGAACAGGGAAGCTTTCTTT.

This clonotype has at least ten counts. The V call is TRBV27, the J call TRBJ2-2, with D hard to call. Germline CDR1 reads MNHEY; CDR2 reads SMNVEV (reference sequence). The V end was cut by 0 bases, the J end by 1 base, with 15 bases between. The length of the CDR3 is 18 residues. The CDR3 bases are TGTGCCAGCAGTTTATCGTTCTATGGATCTCTGAACACCGGGGAGCTGTTTTTT. It specifies CASSLSFYGSLNTGELFF.

This clonotype was observed many times. This CDR3 fails to terminate in the conserved phenylalanine or tryptophan, so it likely reflects a read error. It is unclear where the CDR3 begins or ends on the DNA, so no DNA is shown, and the CDR3 is as TCRdb lists it. The chain links TRBV3-1 to TRBJ2-1; the table names TRBD2, a call not compared with the DNA. Germline CDR1 is LGHDT and CDR2 is YNNKEL (reference sequence). The CDR3 has 12 residues if both end residues are counted. The CDR3 sequence: CASSQGLAVPTY.

Many counts were recorded for this clonotype. CDR3 sequence (DNA): TGTGCCAGCAGGGGCGCCCTACGCGAGCAGTACTTC. Amino acid sequence: CASRGALREQYF. The chain recombines TRBV28 with TRBJ2-7; D not resolved. The CDR3 totals 12 residues. Per the germline V gene, CDR1 is MDHEN and CDR2 is SYDVKM. V shed 6 bases and J shed 6 bases, with 12 bases lying between them. Full variable domain (remainder filled in from reference TRBV28 and TRBJ2-7): DVKVTQSSRYLVKRTGEKVFLECVQDMDHENMFWYRQDPGLGLRLIYFSYDVKMKEKGDIPEGYSVSREKKERFSLILESASTNQTSMYLCASRGALREQYFGPGTRLTVT.

This clonotype was seen repeatedly, ten times or more. This chain links TRBV4-1 with TRBJ2-6; unclear D gene. Per germline, CDR1 MGHRA and CDR2 YSYEKL. Trimming took off 4 bases at V and 2 bases at J, with 9 bases between the two ends. CDR3 size: 15 residues. The CDR3 DNA sequence: TGCGCCAGCAGCCCCGGTTTGGCTGGGGCCAACGTCCTGACTTTC. This gives the protein CASSPGLAGANVLTF.

A word on this clonotype: Germline and junction disagree at one end, which may indicate a read error. V is TRBV6-6 and J is TRBJ2-1; 8 nucleotides align to TRBD1. The CDR3 runs 11 residues. Germline lookup yields CDR1 MNHNY and CDR2 SVGAGI (reference sequence). CDR3 residues: CASSQDRVLIF. CDR3 in DNA: TGTGCCAGCAGTCAGGACAGGGTATTAATCTTC.

This clonotype was counted between two and nine times. This chain uses TRBV6-2 or TRBV6-3 with TRBJ1-1, with 9 bases identical to TRBD1. With 2 bases clipped from V and 1 base from J, the junction kept 8 bases outside the gene matches. Germline V gives CDR1 MNHEY, CDR2 SVGEGT. The CDR3 has 17 amino acids. In nucleotides, the CDR3 is TGTGCCAGCAGTTACCCCCGGACAGGGGCCCCGAACACTGAAGCTTTCTTT. Translation gives CASSYPRTGAPNTEAFF.